This T cell receptor beta chain was identified in a study of T cells in Graves' hyperthyroidism and ophthalmopathy. Amplified TCR beta CDR3 regions came from RNA transcripts. An initial round of RT-PCR targeting the TCR CDR3 relied on the HTBI primer set. A single record per CDR3 protein comes from TCRdb applying MiXCR to the multiplex PCR reads. The table lists about 360,000 distinct CDR3 sequences, roughly 13% of them singletons. The CDR3 has 15 residues. CDR1 and CDR2 (germline): MGHRA, YSYEKL. V shed 1 base and J 1 base; nucleotides not matched to a gene: 4. Study observations and caveats: The blood repertoire included most of the expanded thyroid clonotypes above 0.001.

This clonotype was counted once. Antigen specificity is unknown. The chain employs TRBV4-1 and TRBJ2-7, with 7 positions matching TRBD2. Sequenced sample: blood. The origin of this receptor is a young man with Graves' hyperthyroidism that later progressed to Graves' ophthalmopathy. In nucleotides, the CDR3 is TGCGCCAGCAGCCAAGGTGGGGGGGGGTCCTACGAGCAGTACTTC. It yields the protein CASSQGGGGSYEQYF.